The rows below give T cell receptor beta chains drawn from one sample of a study of blood T cell repertoires in COVID-19. Generated by immunoSEQ multiplex PCR, the TCRdb table keeps only in-frame clones and is missing some. Seen here are 380,000 or so clones, 80% to 90% observed once, and the top ten hold about 7.1%. Sequences were obtained from peripheral blood. The receptors shown here come from a woman in her fifties or sixties with COVID-19, enrolled during active disease. CDR3s include the opening cysteine and the closing phenylalanine or tryptophan. A D gene is named only where the DNA matches it firmly. A clone size is listed for some rows: how often the clone was seen (once, few, many), or a class if it is expanded.

clone size,V gene,J gene,CDR3 length,D gene,CDR3 protein,CDR3 DNA
once,TRBV18,TRBJ2-7,15,TRBD1,CASSLTQGAGYEQYF,TGTGCCAGCTCACTTACCCAGGGGGCCGGGTACGAGCAGTACTTC
once,TRBV27,TRBJ2-7,14,.,CASSLLSSRNEQYF,TGTGCCAGCAGTTTACTTAGTTCCCGCAACGAGCAGTACTTC
once,TRBV9,TRBJ2-7,16,.,CASSVGRGAFSYEQYF,TGTGCCAGCAGCGTAGGTCGGGGGGCCTTCTCCTACGAGCAGTACTTC
.,TRBV4-1,TRBJ1-5,13,.,CASSQVPGQPQHF,TGCGCCAGCAGCCAAGTCCCGGGTCAGCCCCAGCATTTT
.,TRBV11-3,TRBJ1-1,14,TRBD1,CASSPRQGNTEAFF,TGTGCCAGCAGCCCTCGACAGGGAAACACTGAAGCTTTCTTT
once,TRBV30,TRBJ2-7,17,.,CAWSPGWLVGASYEQYF,TGTGCCTGGAGCCCCGGTTGGTTGGTGGGGGCATCCTACGAGCAGTACTTC
few,TRBV5-6,TRBJ2-7,13,TRBD1,CASSMDRGREQYF,TGTGCCAGCAGCATGGACAGGGGGCGCGAGCAGTACTTC
.,TRBV6-5,TRBJ1-3,13,.,CASRAGGAVVIYF,TGTGCCAGCAGGGCGGGAGGGGCCGTCGTCATATATTTT
.,TRBV9,TRBJ1-2,14,.,CASSRGGSGYGYTF,TGTGCCAGCTCCCGGGGAGGCAGCGGGTATGGCTACACCTTC
.,TRBV5-6,TRBJ1-5,14,.,CASSLAGSNQPQHF,TGTGCCAGCAGCTTGGCCGGGAGCAATCAGCCCCAGCATTTT
few,TRBV14,TRBJ2-6,18,TRBD1,CASSQDRGFNSGANVLTF,TGTGCCAGCAGCCAAGACAGGGGGTTCAACTCTGGGGCCAACGTCCTGACTTTC
.,TRBV12-3/TRBV12-4,TRBJ1-2,12,.,CASSGRFYGYTF,TGTGCCAGCAGTGGGCGATTCTATGGCTACACCTTC
.,TRBV28,TRBJ1-2,14,.,CASNQYRAAYGYTF,TGTGCCAGCAACCAATACAGGGCTGCCTATGGCTACACCTTC
few,TRBV28,TRBJ1-1,18,TRBD1,CASSPHMGQGWMNTEAFF,TGTGCCAGCAGTCCTCATATGGGACAGGGCTGGATGAACACTGAAGCTTTCTTT
.,TRBV7-2,TRBJ2-7,16,.,CASSPNQGMRSYEQYF,TGTGCCAGCAGCCCCAACCAGGGTATGAGATCCTACGAGCAGTACTTC
.,TRBV5-6,TRBJ1-5,15,.,CASSLNGYSNQPQHF,TGTGCCAGCAGCTTGAACGGTTATAGCAATCAGCCCCAGCATTTT
.,TRBV6-5,TRBJ2-1,15,TRBD2,CASSRWSSGANEQFF,TGTGCCAGCAGCAGGTGGTCTAGCGGGGCTAATGAGCAGTTCTTC
.,TRBV5-1,TRBJ2-5,17,TRBD2,CASSLWTTGGYQETQYF,TGCGCCAGCAGCTTGTGGACTACCGGGGGGTACCAAGAGACCCAGTACTTC
.,TRBV11-3,TRBJ2-3,15,TRBD1,CASSSGTGLSDTQYF,TGTGCCAGCAGCTCCGGGACAGGGTTGTCAGATACGCAGTATTTT
.,TRBV9,TRBJ2-7,14,TRBD2,CASSTGLAAYEQYF,TGTGCCAGCAGCACGGGACTAGCGGCCTACGAGCAGTACTTC
.,TRBV7-2,TRBJ1-1,13,.,CASSPLRSTEAFF,TGTGCCAGCAGCCCCTTACGTAGCACTGAAGCTTTCTTT
.,TRBV7-3,TRBJ2-3,16,TRBD1,CASSLRSGGRTDTQYF,TGTGCCAGCAGCTTAAGGTCAGGGGGACGCACAGATACGCAGTATTTT
.,TRBV18,TRBJ1-5,14,TRBD1,CASSPTGTDQPQHF,TGTGCCAGCTCACCGACAGGGACGGATCAGCCCCAGCATTTT
.,TRBV28,TRBJ1-2,14,.,CASLPSHTRRGYTF,TGTGCCAGCCTCCCCTCTCACACCCGGAGAGGCTACACCTTC
once,TRBV12-5,TRBJ2-1,12,TRBD1,CASQGASNEQFF,TGTGCTAGCCAGGGGGCAAGTAATGAGCAGTTCTTC
.,TRBV27,TRBJ2-3,14,.,CASSLSRAMDTQYF,TGTGCCAGCAGTTTATCCAGGGCCATGGATACGCAGTATTTT
.,TRBV7-2,TRBJ2-1,18,TRBD2,CASSSPGGLAGMYDEQFF,TGTGCCAGCAGCTCCCCGGGGGGACTAGCGGGGATGTATGATGAGCAGTTCTTC
.,TRBV11-3,TRBJ2-1,16,TRBD2,CASSLESGGFYNEQFF,TGTGCCAGCAGCTTAGAAAGCGGGGGGTTCTACAATGAGCAGTTCTTC
.,TRBV3-1/TRBV3-2,TRBJ2-3,14,.,CASSQVSQGDTQYF,TGTGCCAGCAGCCAAGTCTCCCAGGGAGATACGCAGTATTTT
.,TRBV5-4,TRBJ2-3,16,TRBD2,CASSLGLAASTDTQYF,TGTGCCAGCAGCTTGGGCCTAGCGGCTAGCACAGATACGCAGTATTTT
.,TRBV6-5,TRBJ1-3,14,TRBD1,CASSQGAAGNTIYF,TGTGCCAGCAGCCAGGGGGCAGCCGGAAACACCATATATTTT
.,TRBV19,TRBJ1-2,18,TRBD1,CASSSRAGQGASGYGYTF,TGTGCCAGTAGCTCCAGAGCTGGACAGGGGGCTAGTGGCTATGGCTACACCTTC
.,TRBV29-1,TRBJ2-4,14,TRBD1,CSIGTGYAKNIQYF,TGCAGCATAGGGACAGGGTACGCCAAAAACATTCAGTACTTC
.,TRBV11-1,TRBJ2-5,16,.,CASSLTGTGDAGTQYF,TGTGCCAGCAGCCTCACCGGGACGGGGGATGCAGGGACCCAGTACTTC
.,TRBV7-8,TRBJ1-5,14,.,CASSVDNSNQPQHF,TGTGCCAGCAGCGTGGACAATAGCAATCAGCCCCAGCATTTT
.,TRBV4-2,TRBJ2-3,15,TRBD2,CASSQQSGETDTQYF,TGTGCCAGCAGCCAACAAAGCGGGGAAACAGATACGCAGTATTTT
.,TRBV19,TRBJ1-2,13,.,CASTIGGAGGYTF,TGTGCCAGTACCATAGGGGGAGCCGGTGGCTACACCTTC
.,TRBV10-2,TRBJ1-2,13,.,CASSDYTTYGYTF,TGCGCCAGCAGTGATTACACCACCTATGGCTACACCTTC
once,TRBV7-3,TRBJ2-3,17,TRBD2,CASSPRARGVSTDTQYF,TGTGCCAGCAGCCCCCGTGCACGGGGGGTCAGCACAGATACGCAGTATTTT
.,TRBV16,TRBJ1-2,15,TRBD1,CASSQDREPTKGYTF,TGTGCCAGCAGCCAAGACAGGGAACCCACGAAAGGCTACACCTTC
.,TRBV11-2,TRBJ1-2,12,.,CASSLGRQTYTF,TGTGCCAGCAGCTTAGGTCGACAGACCTACACCTTC
.,TRBV7-9,TRBJ2-5,13,TRBD1,CASSSQGRETQYF,TGTGCCAGCAGCTCACAGGGGCGGGAGACCCAGTACTTC
.,TRBV30,TRBJ1-2,13,TRBD1,CAWEGQGNYGYTF,TGTGCCTGGGAGGGACAGGGCAACTATGGCTACACCTTC
.,TRBV15,TRBJ2-7,14,.,CATSREQTTYEQYF,TGTGCCACCAGCAGAGAACAGACCACCTACGAGCAGTACTTC
.,TRBV4-1,TRBJ1-1,17,.,CASSPVTVEGVNTEAFF,TGCGCCAGCAGCCCTGTTACGGTTGAAGGGGTGAACACTGAAGCTTTCTTT
.,TRBV11-2,TRBJ2-7,16,TRBD2,CASSFASGGAYYEQYF,TGTGCCAGCAGCTTCGCTAGCGGGGGAGCCTACTACGAGCAGTACTTC
.,TRBV13,TRBJ2-5,12,.,CASGGFQETQYF,TGTGCCAGCGGGGGCTTCCAAGAGACCCAGTACTTC
many,TRBV10-1,TRBJ1-5,13,.,CASSARQGQPQHF,TGCGCCAGCAGTGCTCGGCAGGGGCAGCCCCAGCATTTT
.,TRBV19,TRBJ1-5,15,TRBD1,CASSLGTGGNQPQHF,TGTGCCAGTAGCTTAGGGACAGGGGGTAATCAGCCCCAGCATTTT
.,TRBV4-1,TRBJ1-2,11,.,CASSPGLGYTF,TGCGCCAGCAGCCCCGGTCTCGGCTACACCTTC
few,TRBV2,TRBJ1-1,10,.,CASRYTEAFF,TGTGCCAGCCGTTACACTGAAGCTTTCTTT
.,TRBV2,TRBJ2-3,15,.,CASSGGGISTDTQYF,TGTGCCAGCAGTGGAGGGGGTATAAGCACAGATACGCAGTATTTT
.,TRBV12-3/TRBV12-4,TRBJ2-5,13,.,CASSFTGQETQYF,TGTGCCAGCAGCTTCACAGGACAAGAGACCCAGTACTTC
.,TRBV6-4,TRBJ2-3,14,TRBD2,CASSQRAGPDTQYF,TGTGCCAGCAGTCAACGAGCGGGGCCAGATACGCAGTATTTT
.,TRBV23-1,TRBJ1-1,19,TRBD1,CASSPVMYGTGGSGTEAFF,TGCGCCAGCAGCCCTGTGATGTACGGGACAGGGGGCTCGGGAACTGAAGCTTTCTTT
.,TRBV18,TRBJ1-1,16,.,CASSPKGRGGNTEAFF,TGTGCCAGCTCACCTAAGGGAAGGGGCGGGAACACTGAAGCTTTCTTT
.,TRBV11-3,TRBJ2-1,15,TRBD2,CASSLRAGGSLEQFF,TGTGCCAGCAGCTTAAGAGCGGGGGGATCATTAGAGCAGTTCTTC
once,TRBV11-2,TRBJ1-1,12,TRBD1,CASSLRGTEAFF,TGTGCCAGCAGCCTCAGGGGGACTGAAGCTTTCTTT
.,TRBV7-2,TRBJ2-5,14,TRBD2,CASSVTSGGPTQYF,TGTGCCAGCAGCGTTACTAGCGGGGGCCCTACCCAGTACTTC